A single T cell receptor beta chain is shown here with its context. The antigen remains undetermined. The table came from immunoSEQ multiplex PCR; TCRdb's copy has only in-frame clones and leaves some out. In the table there are about 36,000 clones, 77% of which are singletons. This sample was included in a study of CD4 T cells in relation to SARS-CoV-2 and coronaviruses. Germline lookup yields CDR1 ENHRY and CDR2 SYGVKD. With 10 bases clipped from V and 0 bases from J, the junction kept 15 bases outside the gene matches. This CDR3 is built from 17 residues. This TCR came from an adult with COVID-19. Sequencing was carried out using memory CD4+ T cells from PBMCs, cultured in vitro. The chain couples TRBV10-3 to TRBJ2-1, with 7 nucleotides matching TRBD2. The CDR3 spells CATTREAGRYSYNEQFF. The DNA for the CDR3 is TGTGCCACCACCCGAGAAGCGGGACGATACTCCTACAATGAGCAGTTCTTC.